This is a list of T cell receptor beta chains from one sample in a study of liver allograft versus peripheral blood T cells. MiXCR was run by TCRdb on the reads, yielding one entry per CDR3 protein. Of about 16,000 distinct CDR3 sequences in the sample, around 23% were seen once. The receptors derive from a human patient who had a liver transplant. Some of the T cells might come from the graft donor. Each CDR3 is given with its conserved first and last residue. D genes are given only for firm matches. Clone size is shown for a subset of rows, as once, few, many or a class of expanded clone.

D	V	J	size	CDR3	DNA
NA	TRBV6-1	TRBJ1-5	few	CASSKESFQPQHF	TGTGCCAGCAGTAAAGAGTCTTTTCAGCCCCAGCATTTT
TRBD2	TRBV28	TRBJ2-3	NA	CASSTTSGGAVDTQYF	TGTGCCAGCAGTACCACTAGCGGGGGGGCGGTAGATACGCAGTATTTT
TRBD2	TRBV19	TRBJ2-7	many	CASSWRGALAGETVYEQYF	TGTGCCAGTAGTTGGCGGGGGGCTCTAGCGGGAGAGACTGTCTACGAGCAGTACTTC
NA	TRBV6-1	TRBJ2-2	many	CASSERTMGSGELFF	TGTGCCAGCAGTGAACGGACCATGGGCTCCGGGGAGCTGTTTTTT
NA	TRBV6-6	TRBJ1-1	medium-sized	CASTGRATEAFF	TGTGCCAGCACCGGACGTGCCACTGAAGCTTTCTTT
NA	TRBV14	TRBJ1-4	NA	CASSQRGGGPTNEKLFF	TGTGCCAGCAGCCAACGAGGTGGAGGGCCAACTAATGAAAAACTGTTTTTT
NA	TRBV5-4	TRBJ1-3	many	CASSLAFGTNSGNTIYF	TGTGCCAGCAGCTTGGCCTTCGGGACTAACTCTGGAAACACCATATATTTT
NA	TRBV7-9	TRBJ1-4	few	CASTRGESEKLFF	TGTGCCAGCACCCGGGGTGAAAGTGAAAAACTGTTTTTT
NA	TRBV12-3/TRBV12-4	TRBJ2-4	NA	CASTNPVEIAKNIQYF	TGTGCCAGCACGAATCCTGTCGAAATAGCCAAAAACATTCAGTACTTC
NA	TRBV29-1	TRBJ1-2	many	CSVDVGASRSLFGYTF	TGCAGCGTTGATGTTGGGGCCTCGAGGTCACTATTTGGCTACACCTTC
NA	TRBV20-1	TRBJ2-1	NA	CSADKSGSYNEQFF	TGCAGTGCAGACAAAAGCGGCTCCTACAATGAGCAGTTCTTC
TRBD1	TRBV19	TRBJ2-1	many	CASSTGGASNEQFF	TGTGCCAGTAGTACAGGGGGCGCATCCAATGAGCAGTTCTTC
NA	TRBV27	TRBJ1-6	few	CASRATNNSPLHF	TGTGCCAGCAGAGCAACGAACAATTCACCCCTCCACTTT
NA	TRBV27	TRBJ2-7	NA	CASSRGQWDEQYF	TGTGCCAGCAGCCGCGGACAGTGGGACGAGCAGTACTTC
NA	TRBV7-2	TRBJ1-5	few	CASSLDGGPFGNQPQHF	TGTGCCAGCAGCTTAGACGGGGGGCCATTCGGCAATCAGCCCCAGCATTTT
NA	TRBV12-3/TRBV12-4	TRBJ2-5	NA	CASSGLGGETQYF	TGTGCCAGCAGTGGACTAGGGGGAGAGACCCAGTACTTC
TRBD1	TRBV7-9	TRBJ1-1	few	CASSPRQGGTEAFF	TGTGCCAGCAGCCCCCGACAGGGAGGGACTGAAGCTTTCTTT
NA	TRBV27	TRBJ1-2	few	CASSPWDTLMGYTF	TGTGCCAGCAGTCCGTGGGACACCCTCATGGGCTACACCTTC
NA	TRBV6-5	TRBJ2-7	few	CASSSSLYEQYF	TGTGCCAGCAGTTCATCCCTCTACGAGCAGTACTTC
NA	TRBV12-3/TRBV12-4	TRBJ2-1	NA	CASSLVRYGEQFF	TGTGCCAGCAGTTTAGTGAGGTATGGGGAGCAGTTCTTC
NA	TRBV6-6	TRBJ1-1	NA	CASSQFRPGTEAFF	TGTGCCAGCAGTCAATTTCGGCCGGGCACTGAAGCTTTCTTT
TRBD1	TRBV20-1	TRBJ1-3	NA	CSASRGPVSGNTIYF	TGCAGTGCCTCTAGGGGGCCCGTCTCTGGAAACACCATATATTTT
TRBD1	TRBV28	TRBJ1-2	NA	CASRGAGQRLGYTF	TGTGCCAGCAGGGGGGCGGGACAGCGTTTGGGCTACACCTTC
NA	TRBV30	TRBJ1-1	few	CAWRLHGNTEAFF	TGTGCCTGGAGGCTACACGGGAACACTGAAGCTTTCTTT
TRBD1	TRBV7-2	TRBJ1-5	NA	CASSLETGPNQPQHF	TGTGCCAGCAGCTTAGAGACAGGGCCGAATCAGCCCCAGCATTTT
NA	TRBV5-3	TRBJ2-1	few	CARTGQPYNEQFF	TGTGCCAGAACGGGGCAGCCGTACAATGAGCAGTTCTTC
TRBD2	TRBV28	TRBJ2-1	NA	CASSFERENNEQFF	TGTGCCAGCAGTTTTGAGCGGGAAAACAATGAGCAGTTCTTC
NA	TRBV19	TRBJ1-5	NA	CASSIPQGDQPQHF	TGTGCCAGTAGTATACCACAGGGAGATCAGCCCCAGCATTTT
NA	TRBV7-9	TRBJ2-2	few	CASSSMGFAGGELFF	TGTGCCAGCAGCTCCATGGGCTTCGCCGGCGGGGAGCTGTTTTTT
NA	TRBV5-6	TRBJ1-4	few	CASSLALMDNEKLFF	TGTGCCAGCAGCTTGGCCTTAATGGATAATGAAAAACTGTTTTTT
TRBD2	TRBV19	TRBJ2-1	NA	CASNPTSGKFNEQFF	TGTGCCAGTAACCCGACTAGCGGGAAATTTAATGAGCAGTTCTTC
NA	TRBV6-5	TRBJ2-7	few	CASSPLPTRSYEQYF	TGTGCCAGCAGCCCTCTCCCGACGCGCTCCTACGAGCAGTACTTC
NA	TRBV14	TRBJ1-3	many	CASSQEGAPRNTIYF	TGTGCCAGCAGCCAAGAGGGAGCCCCGCGGAACACCATATATTTT
NA	TRBV6-5	TRBJ2-5	many	CASSYGGPQYF	TGTGCCAGCAGTTACGGGGGGCCCCAGTACTTC
NA	TRBV6-5	TRBJ2-7	NA	CASSYTGQVYEQYF	TGTGCCAGCAGTTACACGGGGCAGGTTTACGAGCAGTACTTC
TRBD1	TRBV5-1	TRBJ1-2	NA	CASSLGGQGDGYTF	TGCGCCAGCAGCTTGGGGGGACAGGGAGATGGCTACACCTTC
NA	TRBV6-5	TRBJ2-7	few	CASSYSGTYEQYF	TGTGCCAGCAGTTACTCGGGCACCTACGAGCAGTACTTC
NA	TRBV18	TRBJ2-1	many	CASSQRRVDEQFF	TGTGCCAGCTCACAGAGACGTGTCGATGAGCAGTTCTTC
NA	TRBV7-2	TRBJ1-2	NA	CASSSEGGSYGYTF	TGTGCCAGCAGCTCCGAAGGCGGGTCCTATGGCTACACCTTC
NA	TRBV11-2	TRBJ2-2	few	CASSLGRGTSTGELFF	TGTGCCAGCAGCTTAGGTAGAGGGACGAGCACCGGGGAGCTGTTTTTT
TRBD1	TRBV5-4	TRBJ1-2	many	CASSLDSVQGNGYTF	TGTGCCAGCAGCTTGGATTCCGTACAGGGGAATGGCTACACCTTC
NA	TRBV7-2	TRBJ2-1	few	CASSRDLQRDEQFF	TGTGCCAGCAGCCGGGACCTACAGAGGGATGAGCAGTTCTTC
NA	TRBV6-5	TRBJ1-2	many	CASRTGTQASTF	TGTGCCAGCAGAACCGGGACCCAGGCGTCCACCTTC
NA	TRBV20-1	TRBJ1-3	NA	CSARLRQTINF	TGCAGTGCTAGACTTCGACAGACTATTAATTTT
TRBD1	TRBV9	TRBJ1-5	NA	CASSVSGTGNQPQHF	TGTGCCAGCAGCGTAAGTGGGACAGGCAATCAGCCCCAGCATTTT
NA	TRBV29-1	TRBJ2-3	many	CSVDGATSTDTQYF	TGCAGCGTTGACGGGGCTACAAGCACAGATACGCAGTATTTT
NA	TRBV28	TRBJ1-3	NA	CASKFSGNTIYF	TGTGCCAGCAAGTTCTCTGGAAACACCATATATTTT
NA	TRBV19	TRBJ2-1	many	CASSQGPFPGDEQFF	TGTGCCAGTAGTCAGGGTCCGTTCCCGGGGGATGAGCAGTTCTTC
TRBD2	TRBV20-1	TRBJ2-3	NA	CSAQRLAGRVDTQYF	TGCAGTGCTCAAAGACTAGCGGGAAGGGTAGATACGCAGTATTTT
TRBD2	TRBV18	TRBJ2-3	many	CASSPPSGGSDTQYF	TGTGCCAGCTCCCCCCCTAGCGGGGGGTCCGATACGCAGTATTTT
TRBD2	TRBV18	TRBJ2-7	NA	CASSPPSGEQYF	TGTGCCAGCTCACCCCCTAGCGGCGAGCAGTACTTC
NA	TRBV14	TRBJ1-2	NA	CASSPIFQGTSNYGYTF	TGTGCCAGCAGCCCAATCTTCCAGGGAACGTCTAACTATGGCTACACCTTC
TRBD2	TRBV7-9	TRBJ2-7	many	CASSLASGGYEQYF	TGTGCCAGCAGCTTGGCTAGCGGGGGTTACGAGCAGTACTTC
NA	TRBV28	TRBJ2-7	few	CASMGTSAAEQYF	TGTGCCAGCATGGGGACAAGCGCTGCCGAGCAGTACTTC
TRBD1	TRBV6-5	TRBJ1-2	few	CASSYRGQGNYGYTF	TGTGCCAGCAGTTACAGGGGACAGGGTAACTATGGCTACACCTTC
NA	TRBV7-2	TRBJ1-5	NA	CASSLWVDSNQPQHF	TGTGCCAGCAGCCTCTGGGTTGATAGCAATCAGCCCCAGCATTTT